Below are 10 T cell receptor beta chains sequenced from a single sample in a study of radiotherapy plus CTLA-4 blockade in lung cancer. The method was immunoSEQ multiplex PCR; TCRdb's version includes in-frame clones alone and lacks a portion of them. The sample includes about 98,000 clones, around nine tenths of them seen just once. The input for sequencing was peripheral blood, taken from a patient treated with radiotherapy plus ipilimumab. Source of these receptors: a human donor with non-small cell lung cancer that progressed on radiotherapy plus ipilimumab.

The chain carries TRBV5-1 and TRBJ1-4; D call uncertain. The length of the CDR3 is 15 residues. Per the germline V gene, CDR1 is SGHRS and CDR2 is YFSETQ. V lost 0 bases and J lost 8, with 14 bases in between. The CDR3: CASSLESGYREKLFF. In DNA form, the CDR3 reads TGCGCCAGCAGCTTGGAATCCGGGTATCGAGAAAAACTGTTTTTT.

The CDR3 protein is CASEGVGQLAFF. The CDR3 region has the DNA TGTGCCAGCGAGGGGGTGGGCCAGTTGGCTTTCTTT. The rearrangement uses TRBV6-5 and TRBJ1-1; D is possibly TRBD1 (6 bases). CDR3 length equals 12 residues. Germline CDR1 is MNHEY and CDR2 is SVGAGI. V lost 8 bases and J 11 bases, leaving 18 bases between the germline ends.

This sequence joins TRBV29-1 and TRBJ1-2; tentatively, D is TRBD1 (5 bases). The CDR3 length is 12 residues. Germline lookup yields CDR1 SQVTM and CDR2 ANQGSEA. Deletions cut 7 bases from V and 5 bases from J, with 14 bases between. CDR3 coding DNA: TGCAGCGCCCTAAGCGGGGGGTATGGCTACACCTTC. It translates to CSALSGGYGYTF. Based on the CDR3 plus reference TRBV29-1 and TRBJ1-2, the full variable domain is SAVISQKPSRDICQRGTSLTIQCQVDSQVTMMFWYRQQPGQSLTLIATANQGSEATYESGFVIDKFPISRPNLTFSTLTVSNMSPEDSSIYLCSALSGGYGYTFGSGTRLTVV.

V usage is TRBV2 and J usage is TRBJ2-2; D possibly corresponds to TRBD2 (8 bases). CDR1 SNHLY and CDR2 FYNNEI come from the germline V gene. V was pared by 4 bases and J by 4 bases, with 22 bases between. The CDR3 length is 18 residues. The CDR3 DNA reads TGTGCCAGCAGTGCTCGGACTAGCCCCAGGGGGGGCACCGGGGAGCTGTTTTTT. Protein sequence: CASSARTSPRGGTGELFF.

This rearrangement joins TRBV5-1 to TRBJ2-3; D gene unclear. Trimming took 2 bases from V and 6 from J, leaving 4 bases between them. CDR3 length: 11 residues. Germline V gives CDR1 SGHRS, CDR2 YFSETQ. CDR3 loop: CASSFGDTQYF. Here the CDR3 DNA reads TGCGCCAGCAGCTTCGGGGATACGCAGTATTTT.

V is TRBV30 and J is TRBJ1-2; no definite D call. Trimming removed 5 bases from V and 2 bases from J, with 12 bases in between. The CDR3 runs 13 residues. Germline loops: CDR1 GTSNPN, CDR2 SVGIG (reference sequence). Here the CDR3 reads CAWGGGLNYGYTF. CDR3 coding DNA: TGTGCCTGGGGAGGAGGGCTGAACTATGGCTACACCTTC.

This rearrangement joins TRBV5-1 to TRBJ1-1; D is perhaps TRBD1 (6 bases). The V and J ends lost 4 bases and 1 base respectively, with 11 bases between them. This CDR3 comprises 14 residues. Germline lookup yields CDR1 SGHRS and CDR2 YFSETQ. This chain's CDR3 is CASSITTGNTEAFF. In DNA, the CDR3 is TGCGCCAGCAGCATAACGACAGGGAACACTGAAGCTTTCTTT. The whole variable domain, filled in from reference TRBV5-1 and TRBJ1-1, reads KAGVTQTPRYLIKTRGQQVTLSCSPISGHRSVSWYQQTPGQGLQFLFEYFSETQRNKGNFPGRFSGRQFSNSRSEMNVSTLELGDSALYLCASSITTGNTEAFFGQGTRLTVV.

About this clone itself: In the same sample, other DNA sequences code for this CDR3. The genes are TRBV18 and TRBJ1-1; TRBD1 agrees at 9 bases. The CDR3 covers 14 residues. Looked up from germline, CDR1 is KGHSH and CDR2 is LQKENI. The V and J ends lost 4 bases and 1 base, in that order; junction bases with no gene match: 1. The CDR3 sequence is CASSLGQGNTEAFF. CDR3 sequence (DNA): TGTGCCAGCTCACTGGGACAGGGGAACACTGAAGCTTTCTTT.

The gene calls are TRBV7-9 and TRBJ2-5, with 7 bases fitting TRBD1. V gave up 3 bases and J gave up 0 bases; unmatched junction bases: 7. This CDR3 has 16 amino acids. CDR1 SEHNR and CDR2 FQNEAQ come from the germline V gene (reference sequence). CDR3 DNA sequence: TGTGCCAGCAGCTTTCTAAAACAGGGGAACCAAGAGACCCAGTACTTC. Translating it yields CASSFLKQGNQETQYF. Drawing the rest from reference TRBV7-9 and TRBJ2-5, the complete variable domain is DTGVSQNPRHKITKRGQNVTFRCDPISEHNRLYWYRQTLGQGPEFLTYFQNEAQLEKSRLLSDRFSAERPKGSFSTLEIQRTEQGDSAMYLCASSFLKQGNQETQYFGPGTRLLVL.

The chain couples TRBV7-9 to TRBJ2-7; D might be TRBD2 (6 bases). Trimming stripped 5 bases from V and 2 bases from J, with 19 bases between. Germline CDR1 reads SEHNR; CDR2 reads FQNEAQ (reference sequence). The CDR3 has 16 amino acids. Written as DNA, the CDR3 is TGTGCCAGCAGCCCAAAATCACGGGACTTAACCTACGAGCAGTACTTC. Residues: CASSPKSRDLTYEQYF.